The clone carrying this TCR beta chain was recorded only once. What it binds is unknown. TCRdb keeps only in-frame clones here, not all; method: immunoSEQ multiplex PCR. The table includes about 150,000 clones, about 90% detected once. The source of the sample is a study of cytomegalovirus exposure and HLA in healthy donors. General study findings and limits: Associated with cytomegalovirus, according to the listing, were 164 TCR beta chains. Cytomegalovirus status, reportedly, was diagnosed with high specificity and sensitivity by the classifier.

The source material was PBMCs. This TCR came from a woman under 40 in good health and CMV-seropositive.

CDR3 DNA: TGTGCCAGCGGGCCGATTAGGACTGAGAGGTCAGATACGCAGTATTTT. Translation: CASGPIRTERSDTQYF. The chain joins TRBV27 to TRBJ2-3; maybe TRBD2 (5 bases). Germline V lookup: CDR1 MNHEY, CDR2 SMNVEV (reference sequence). Trimming cost V 8 bases and J 4 bases, with 22 bases left between them. The length of the CDR3 is 16 residues.